The 30 T cell receptor beta chains in this list originate from one sample, sequenced in a study of STAT3 mutations in large granular lymphocyte leukemia. Study results and limitations: Every T-LGLL patient had at least one immunodominant TCRbeta clonotype.

Repertoires were generated with immunoSEQ multiplex PCR, while TCRdb's copy carries only in-frame clones and drops some. The data show about 16,000 clones, almost 85% seen once. These receptors' antigens are unknown. The material sequenced was peripheral blood mononuclear cells. The receptors derive from a man aged 50 or older with T-cell large granular lymphocyte leukemia. Some clones in this sample may be carry-over from other donors' samples.

This chain uses TRBV16 with TRBJ1-5; a weak D match, TRBD1 (6 bases). V was clipped by 0 bases and J by 4 bases, with 10 bases between them. The CDR3 consists of 15 residues. CDR1 is KGHSY and CDR2 is FQNENV in the germline V gene. The CDR3: CASSQSRGVNQPQHF. The DNA for the CDR3 is TGTGCCAGCAGCCAATCGAGGGGGGTTAATCAGCCCCAGCATTTT.

This clone was seen only a few times. This chain connects TRBV6-5 to TRBJ1-5; D call uncertain. The CDR3 has 13 residues. The V end was cut by 6 bases, the J end by 2 bases, with 8 bases between. Germline V gene sequence: CDR1 MNHEY, CDR2 SVGAGI. The CDR3 bases are TGTGCCAGCAGGGGAAGTCGCAATCAGCCCCAGCATTTT. It translates to CASRGSRNQPQHF.

The chain recombines TRBV5-4 with TRBJ2-3; 7 bases align to TRBD2. The trim removed 0 bases at V and 3 bases at J, leaving 1 base unmatched. Looked up from germline, CDR1 is SGHNT and CDR2 is YYREEE (reference sequence). The CDR3 is 14 residues long. CDR3 sequence reads: CASSLGGGTDTQYF. The DNA for the CDR3 is TGTGCCAGCAGCTTGGGGGGGGGAACAGATACGCAGTATTTT.

The chain carries TRBV25-1 and TRBJ2-6, with D hard to call. Germline CDR1 and CDR2: MGHDK and SYGVNS. The CDR3 totals 15 residues. V dropped 4 bases and J dropped 2 bases, with 9 bases sitting between them. CDR3 coding DNA: TGTGCCAGCAGTGCGTGGGATGCTGGGGCCAACGTCCTGACTTTC. Amino acids: CASSAWDAGANVLTF.

The chain joins TRBV9 to TRBJ2-5; possibly TRBD2 for D (7 bases). Germline assignment: CDR1 SGDLS and CDR2 YYNGEE. Trimming removed 3 bases at V and 4 bases at J, with 13 bases between. This CDR3 is 14 amino acids long. The CDR3 loop is CASSEGGGSETQYF. The CDR3 nucleotides read TGTGCCAGCAGCGAGGGAGGGGGGTCAGAGACCCAGTACTTC.

V and J are TRBV4-1 and TRBJ2-1; 9 positions match TRBD2. The CDR3 is made up of 15 amino acids. Germline CDR1 is MGHRA and CDR2 is YSYEKL. Losses at the gene ends were 0 bases for V and 12 bases for J; bases not matched to a gene: 9. The CDR3 is CASSQEQTSGLGQFF. The CDR3 region has the DNA TGCGCCAGCAGCCAAGAACAGACTAGCGGACTGGGGCAGTTCTTC.

This clone appeared a few times. The chain couples TRBV30 to TRBJ1-2, with D possibly TRBD1 on 5 matching bases. Germline V gene sequence: CDR1 GTSNPN, CDR2 SVGIG (reference sequence). This CDR3 is built from 11 residues. The V end was cut by 6 bases, the J end by 7 bases, with 12 bases between. The CDR3 bases are TGTGCCTGCCCAACAGGAGGTGGCTACACCTTC. Translated: CACPTGGGYTF. The whole variable domain, filled in from reference TRBV30 and TRBJ1-2, reads SQTIHQWPATLVQPVGSPLSLECTVEGTSNPNLYWYRQAAGRGLQLLFYSVGIGQISSEVPQNLSASRPQDRQFILSSKKLLLSDSGFYLCACPTGGGYTFGSGTRLTVV.

The V gene is TRBV7-9, the J gene TRBJ2-3; tentative D call: TRBD1 (5 bases). Germline CDR1 and CDR2: SEHNR and FQNEAQ (reference sequence). There are 15 residues in the CDR3. Trimming cost V 3 bases and J 0 bases, with 10 bases left between them. The CDR3 region has the DNA TGTGCCAGCAGCTTGGATCAGGGCAGCACAGATACGCAGTATTTT. Translated, it gives CASSLDQGSTDTQYF.

This chain uses TRBV19 with TRBJ1-4, with 7 bases that match TRBD1. There are 15 residues in the CDR3. Germline V gene lookup returns CDR1 LNHDA and CDR2 SQIVND (reference sequence). V gave up 4 bases and J gave up 6 bases; unmatched junction bases: 8. Here the CDR3 DNA reads TGTGCCAGTAGTAGACGGACAGGCGGATATGAAAAACTGTTTTTT. Protein: CASSRRTGGYEKLFF. Filled out from reference TRBV19 and TRBJ1-4, the complete variable domain reads DGGITQSPKYLFRKEGQNVTLSCEQNLNHDAMYWYRQDPGQGLRLIYYSQIVNDFQKGDIAEGYSVSREKKESFPLTVTSAQKNPTAFYLCASSRRTGGYEKLFFGSGTQLSVL.

This clone was seen a few times. The chain combines TRBV6-1 with TRBJ2-7; D uncertain. This CDR3 contains 12 residues. Germline V gives CDR1 MNHNS, CDR2 SASEGT. Trimming left V 3 bases short and J 2 bases short, with 5 bases between. The CDR3 spells CASSDGPYEQYF. The DNA of the CDR3 is TGTGCCAGCAGTGATGGACCCTACGAGCAGTACTTC.

The chain links TRBV28 to TRBJ1-1, with 9 bases aligning to TRBD1. Looked up from germline, CDR1 is MDHEN and CDR2 is SYDVKM. With V trimmed by 2 bases and J by 7 bases, 5 bases remained unmatched. CDR3 length: 14 amino acids. The CDR3 loop is CASSLPTGGLEAFF. The CDR3 nucleotides are TGTGCCAGCAGTTTACCCACAGGGGGCCTTGAAGCTTTCTTT. Full variable domain (missing parts from reference TRBV28 and TRBJ1-1): DVKVTQSSRYLVKRTGEKVFLECVQDMDHENMFWYRQDPGLGLRLIYFSYDVKMKEKGDIPEGYSVSREKKERFSLILESASTNQTSMYLCASSLPTGGLEAFFGQGTRLTVV.

The chain joins TRBV28 to TRBJ2-1; D is unresolved. Germline CDR1 MDHEN, CDR2 SYDVKM. Trimming pared 2 bases from V and 0 bases from J, leaving 8 bases between. This CDR3 contains 15 residues. The CDR3 loop reads CASSLGLSSYNEQFF. DNA for the CDR3: TGTGCCAGCAGTTTAGGGTTGAGCTCCTACAATGAGCAGTTCTTC.

By share, this clone ranks as medium-sized. The chain couples TRBV10-3 to TRBJ1-2; 8 nucleotides line up with TRBD1. This CDR3 comprises 13 residues. J gave up 2 bases and V 11 bases, and 7 bases lay outside the gene matches. Germline assignment: CDR1 ENHRY and CDR2 SYGVKD. CDR3 nucleotides: TGTGCCTCCCAGACAGGGGAGAACTATGGCTACACCTTC. Its protein is CASQTGENYGYTF.

The chain uses TRBV10-3 and TRBJ1-3, with D uncertain. Looked up from germline, CDR1 is ENHRY and CDR2 is SYGVKD. V lost 3 bases to trimming and J lost 0 bases, with 6 bases between them. This CDR3 is 14 amino acids long. This CDR3 is CAISDNSSGNTIYF. In DNA, the CDR3 is TGTGCCATCAGTGACAACAGCTCTGGAAACACCATATATTTT.

The chain uses TRBV7-9 and TRBJ2-7; D remains unclear. Germline CDR1 is SEHNR and CDR2 is FQNEAQ (reference sequence). The CDR3 contains 12 residues. Trimming cost V 4 bases and J 3 bases, with 7 bases left between them. DNA for the CDR3: TGTGCCAGCAGCTGGACGGGCTACGAGCAGTACTTC. As protein: CASSWTGYEQYF.

The chain joins TRBV14 to TRBJ2-5; TRBD1 matches 7 bases. This CDR3 has 19 amino acids. Germline assignment: CDR1 SGHDN and CDR2 FVKESK. Trimming removed 0 bases from V and 4 bases from J; junction bases left unmatched: 17. The CDR3 reads CASSQEYSWSRQGLETQYF. CDR3 DNA: TGTGCCAGCAGCCAAGAGTATTCATGGTCGAGACAGGGATTAGAGACCCAGTACTTC.

The rearrangement joins TRBV5-4 to TRBJ2-5, with no clear D. Germline-derived CDR1 and CDR2 are SGHNT and YYREEE (reference sequence). The V gene lost 4 bases and the J gene lost 5 bases, with 15 bases spanning the gap. The CDR3 spans 14 residues. The CDR3 nucleotides are TGTGCCAGCAGCCCGGGCGGTACTAAGGAGACCCAGTACTTC. Translating it yields CASSPGGTKETQYF.

The CDR3 loop is CAWFRRGSTDTQYF. The CDR3 DNA reads TGTGCCTGGTTCAGACGGGGTAGCACAGATACGCAGTATTTT. The chain has TRBV30 and TRBJ2-3, with D maybe TRBD2 (5 bases). Trimming took 5 bases from V and 0 from J, leaving 12 bases between them. The germline gives CDR1 GTSNPN, CDR2 SVGIG (reference sequence). The CDR3 has 14 amino acids.

This rearrangement joins TRBV5-1 to TRBJ2-2; TRBD2 matches at 8 bases. V was pared by 5 bases and J by 3 bases, with 3 bases of the junction left unmatched. The germline V gene encodes CDR1 SGHRS and CDR2 YFSETQ. The CDR3 sequence is 14 residues long. CDR3 loop: CASSTSGDTGELFF. In nucleotides, the CDR3 is TGCGCCAGCAGTACTAGCGGAGACACCGGGGAGCTGTTTTTT.

The V call is TRBV9, the J call TRBJ2-2, with D maybe TRBD1 (5 bases). The V gene lost 5 bases and the J gene lost 6 bases, with 11 bases spanning the gap. The CDR3 extends over 13 amino acids. The germline gives CDR1 SGDLS, CDR2 YYNGEE. Written as DNA, the CDR3 is TGTGCCAGCAGGACAGAAATGGCCGGGGAGCTGTTTTTT. Translation gives CASRTEMAGELFF. Looking up the rest from reference TRBV9 and TRBJ2-2 gives the full variable domain: DSGVTQTPKHLITATGQRVTLRCSPRSGDLSVYWYQQSLDQGLQFLIQYYNGEERAKGNILERFSAQQFPDLHSELNLSSLELGDSALYFCASRTEMAGELFFGEGSRLTVL.

The rearrangement uses TRBV6-4 and TRBJ2-3, with 9 bases fitting TRBD1. The germline V gene encodes CDR1 MRHNA and CDR2 SNTAGT. The CDR3 length is 15 residues. After removal of 3 bases from V and 2 bases from J, the junction contained 3 bases not matched to a gene. The CDR3 region is CASSEGTGHTDTQYF. Here the CDR3 DNA reads TGTGCCAGCAGTGAAGGGACAGGGCACACAGATACGCAGTATTTT.

The chain joins TRBV9 to TRBJ2-5; 7 bases align to TRBD2. After removal of 2 bases from V and 5 bases from J, the junction contained 3 bases not matched to a gene. In germline, CDR1 is SGDLS, CDR2 YYNGEE. The CDR3 contains 13 residues. CDR3 bases: TGTGCCAGCAGCGTTGGCGGGAGTGAGACCCAGTACTTC. Encoded protein: CASSVGGSETQYF.

This chain uses TRBV7-2 with TRBJ1-5; 8 bases match TRBD1. From germline, CDR1 is SGHTA and CDR2 FQGNSA. The CDR3 length is 13 residues. V gave up 6 bases and J gave up 7 bases; unmatched junction bases: 5. Here the CDR3 DNA reads TGTGCCAGCAGTGACAGGGGTAAACAGCCCCAGCATTTT. Translation: CASSDRGKQPQHF.

The CDR3, as DNA: TGTGCCTGGAGTAATCAGGGAGCCCCCGGGGAGCTGTTTTTT. Translation gives CAWSNQGAPGELFF. This chain links TRBV30 with TRBJ2-2; D is perhaps TRBD1 or TRBD2 (5 bases each). The CDR3 is 14 amino acids. Germline V gives CDR1 GTSNPN, CDR2 SVGIG (reference sequence). Between the trimmed V and J ends, which lost 2 bases and 6 bases, there was a span of 13 bases.

This clone came up a few times. This rearrangement joins TRBV5-4 to TRBJ1-2, with D perhaps matching TRBD1 (5 bases). This CDR3 comprises 14 residues. CDR1 and CDR2 (germline): SGHNT, YYREEE (reference sequence). V lost 5 bases, J lost 2 bases, and 13 bases lay in between. The CDR3 DNA follows: TGTGCCAGCAGTACGAACCGGGGCAACTATGGCTACACCTTC. Protein product: CASSTNRGNYGYTF. Using reference TRBV5-4 and TRBJ1-2 for the parts outside the CDR3, the full variable domain is ETGVTQSPTHLIKTRGQQVTLRCSSQSGHNTVSWYQQALGQGPQFIFQYYREEENGRGNFPPRFSGLQFPNYSSELNVNALELDDSALYLCASSTNRGNYGYTFGSGTRLTVV.

The V call is TRBV7-9, the J call TRBJ1-4; a weak D match, TRBD1 (5 bases). CDR1 is SEHNR and CDR2 is FQNEAQ in the germline V gene (reference sequence). The CDR3 covers 14 residues. Trimming cost V 7 bases and J 4 bases, with 13 bases left between them. In DNA form, the CDR3 reads TGTGCCAGCAAACGGGACTTACTTAATGAAAAACTGTTTTTT. This codes for CASKRDLLNEKLFF.

This chain connects TRBV7-9 to TRBJ1-5; maybe TRBD1 (5 bases). The V gene lost 5 bases and the J gene lost 6 bases, with 17 bases spanning the gap. The length of the CDR3 is 15 residues. Germline loops: CDR1 SEHNR, CDR2 FQNEAQ (reference sequence). This chain's CDR3 is CASSPSGTAIQPQHF. Here the CDR3 DNA reads TGTGCCAGCAGCCCGAGTGGGACTGCCATTCAGCCCCAGCATTTT. Full variable domain (missing parts from reference TRBV7-9 and TRBJ1-5): DTGVSQNPRHKITKRGQNVTFRCDPISEHNRLYWYRQTLGQGPEFLTYFQNEAQLEKSRLLSDRFSAERPKGSFSTLEIQRTEQGDSAMYLCASSPSGTAIQPQHFGDGTRLSIL.

This chain joins TRBV19 and TRBJ2-3; D not certain. Germline V gene lookup returns CDR1 LNHDA and CDR2 SQIVND (reference sequence). Trimming removed 5 bases at V and 4 bases at J, with 19 bases between. CDR3 length: 16 residues. CDR3 DNA: TGTGCCAGTAGTCCTTACGGACCCCGGGCGGCAGATACGCAGTATTTT. It is translated as CASSPYGPRAADTQYF.

The J gene is TRBJ1-1, the V gene TRBV5-1, with 8 positions matching TRBD1. In germline, CDR1 is SGHRS, CDR2 YFSETQ. This CDR3 spans 13 amino acids. Germline trimming cut 4 bases from V and 11 bases from J; bases unmatched to any gene: 10. In nucleotides, the CDR3 is TGCGCCAGCAGCGTCAGACCGGACAGGGACGCTTTCTTT. It encodes CASSVRPDRDAFF.

The chain links TRBV10-2 to TRBJ2-5; either TRBD1 or TRBD2 may supply D (6 bases each). The germline gives CDR1 WSHSY, CDR2 SAAADI. V lost 2 bases and J 5 bases, leaving 9 bases between the germline ends. The length of the CDR3 is 13 residues. The CDR3 DNA is TGCGCCAGCAGTGAGGGGGGGCGGGAGACCCAGTACTTC. This encodes CASSEGGRETQYF.